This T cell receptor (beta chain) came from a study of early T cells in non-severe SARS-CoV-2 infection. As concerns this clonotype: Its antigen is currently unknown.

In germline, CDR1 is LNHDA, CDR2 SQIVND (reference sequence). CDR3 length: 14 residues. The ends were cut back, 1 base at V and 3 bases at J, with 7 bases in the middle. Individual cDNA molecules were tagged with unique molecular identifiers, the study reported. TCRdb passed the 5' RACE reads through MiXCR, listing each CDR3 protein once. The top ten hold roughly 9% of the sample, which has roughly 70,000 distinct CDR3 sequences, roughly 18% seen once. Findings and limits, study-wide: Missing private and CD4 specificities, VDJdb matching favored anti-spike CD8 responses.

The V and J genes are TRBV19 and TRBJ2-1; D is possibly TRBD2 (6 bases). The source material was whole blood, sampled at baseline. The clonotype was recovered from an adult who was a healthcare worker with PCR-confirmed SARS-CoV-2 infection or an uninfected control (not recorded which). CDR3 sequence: CASSIGGDYNEQFF. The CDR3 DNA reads TGTGCCAGTAGTATAGGGGGGGACTACAATGAGCAGTTCTTC.